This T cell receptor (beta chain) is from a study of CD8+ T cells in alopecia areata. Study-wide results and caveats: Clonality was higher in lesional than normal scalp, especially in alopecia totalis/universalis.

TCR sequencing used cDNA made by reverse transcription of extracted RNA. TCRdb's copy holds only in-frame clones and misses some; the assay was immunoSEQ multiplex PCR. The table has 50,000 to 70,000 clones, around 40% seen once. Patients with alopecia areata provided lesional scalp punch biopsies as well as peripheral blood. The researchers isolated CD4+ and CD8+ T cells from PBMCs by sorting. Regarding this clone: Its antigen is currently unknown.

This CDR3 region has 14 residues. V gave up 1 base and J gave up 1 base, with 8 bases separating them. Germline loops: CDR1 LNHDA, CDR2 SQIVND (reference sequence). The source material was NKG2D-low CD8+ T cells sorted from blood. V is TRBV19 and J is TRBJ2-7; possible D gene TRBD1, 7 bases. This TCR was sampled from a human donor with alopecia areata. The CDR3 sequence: CASSIAGGSYEQYF. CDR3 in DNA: TGTGCCAGTAGTATAGCAGGGGGGTCCTACGAGCAGTACTTC.